This T cell receptor beta chain emerged from a study of response to subunit inactivated influenza vaccine. J was trimmed by 9 bases and V by 6 bases; bases with no gene match: 9. The CDR3 contains 13 residues. Study-level points and caveats: New T cells are recruited in small numbers by each seasonal influenza vaccination, according to the authors' suggestion.

TCRdb fed the RT-PCR reads into MiXCR, producing one record per CDR3 protein. Of about 480,000 distinct CDR3 sequences in the sample, 10% to 11% were seen once. The table lists this clonotype with a few counts. As yet, its antigen is unknown. This chain joins TRBV12-3 or TRBV12-4 and TRBJ1-2; 8 bases map to TRBD1. The specimen was PBMCs from blood, collected more than 35 days after vaccination. The TCR sequence derives from a man over 45 who received an inactivated influenza vaccine. The CDR3 region has the DNA TGTGCCAGCAGCCCGACAGGGGAAGGTAGCTACACCTTC. It specifies CASSPTGEGSYTF.